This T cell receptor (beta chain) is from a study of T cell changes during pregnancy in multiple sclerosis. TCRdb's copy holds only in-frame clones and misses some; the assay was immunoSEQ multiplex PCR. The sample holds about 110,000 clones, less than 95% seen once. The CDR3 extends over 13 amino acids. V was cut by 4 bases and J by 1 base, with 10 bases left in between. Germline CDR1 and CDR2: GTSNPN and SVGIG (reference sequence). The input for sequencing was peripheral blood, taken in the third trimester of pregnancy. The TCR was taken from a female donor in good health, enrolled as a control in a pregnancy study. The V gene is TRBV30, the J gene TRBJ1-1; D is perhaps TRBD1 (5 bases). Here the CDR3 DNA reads TGTGCCTGGATGGCGACAGCGAACACTGAAGCTTTCTTT. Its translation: CAWMATANTEAFF.